The 19 T cell receptor beta chains given below trace back to one sample, sequenced in a study of T cell changes during pregnancy in multiple sclerosis. TCRdb keeps only in-frame clones here, not all; method: immunoSEQ multiplex PCR. The sample records approximately 28,000 clones, 75% to 90% being singletons. Sequenced here: CD8+ T cells from peripheral blood mononuclear cells, sampled in the second trimester of pregnancy. The source of these receptors is a female donor with multiple sclerosis, enrolled in a pregnancy study.

The V and J genes are TRBV27 and TRBJ2-7, with TRBD1 matching 9 bases. J was trimmed by 5 bases and V by 2 bases; bases with no gene match: 10. The germline V gene has CDR1 MNHEY and CDR2 SMNVEV (reference sequence). The CDR3 has 16 amino acids. In nucleotides, the CDR3 is TGTGCCAGCAGTTTAAGAGGGGGGACAGGGCAACACGAGCAGTACTTC. Translated: CASSLRGGTGQHEQYF.

This clone showed up just a few times. V and J are TRBV5-6 and TRBJ1-1; no definite D call. CDR1 and CDR2 (germline): SGHDT, YYEEEE. The CDR3 is 12 residues long. V dropped 2 bases and J dropped 10 bases, with 12 bases sitting between them. The CDR3 region has the DNA TGTGCCAGCAGCTTAGGAGGGAGTAGAGCTTTCTTT. Protein product: CASSLGGSRAFF.

This clone was seen a handful of times. The genes are TRBV6-5 and TRBJ1-2; 9 nucleotides line up with TRBD1. V was pared by 4 bases and J by 5 bases, with 5 bases of the junction left unmatched. CDR1 MNHEY and CDR2 SVGAGI come from the germline V gene. The CDR3 spans 14 residues. As DNA, the CDR3 is TGTGCCAGCAGTTCGAACAGGGGGCCATATGGCTACACCTTC. Amino acids: CASSSNRGPYGYTF.

This clone has a handful of counts. The rearrangement joins TRBV6-4 to TRBJ2-1; no clear D gene. This CDR3 region has 13 residues. Germline values: CDR1 MRHNA, CDR2 SNTAGT. Trimming removed 2 bases at V and 5 bases at J, with 7 bases between. CDR3 amino acids: CASSDVENNEQFF. The CDR3 nucleotides are TGTGCCAGCAGTGACGTCGAGAACAATGAGCAGTTCTTC.

This sequence joins TRBV13 and TRBJ2-1; the match to TRBD1 covers 11 bases. Germline V gives CDR1 PRHDT, CDR2 FYEKMQ (reference sequence). CDR3 length equals 18 residues. V lost 5 bases and J lost 1; bases outside the gene matches: 10. CDR3 nucleotide sequence: TGTGCCAGCAGCCCGGGGACAGGGGGGGACATTTCCTACAATGAGCAGTTCTTC. This gives the protein CASSPGTGGDISYNEQFF.

The rearrangement uses TRBV6-4 and TRBJ1-5, with D perhaps matching TRBD1 (5 bases). The germline V and J ends were trimmed by 2 bases and 3 bases, with 17 bases remaining between them. Germline V gene data show CDR1 as MRHNA and CDR2 as SNTAGT. The CDR3 has 17 residues. The CDR3 DNA is TGTGCCAGCAGTGACCATATAAACCGGGACTTCAATCAGCCCCAGCATTTT. Protein sequence: CASSDHINRDFNQPQHF.

V and J are TRBV9 and TRBJ2-1; TRBD2 agrees at 9 bases. V dropped 3 bases and J dropped 9; count of bases not matched to a gene: 10. This CDR3 is built from 15 residues. Germline CDR1 SGDLS, CDR2 YYNGEE. DNA of the CDR3: TGTGCCAGCAGCGCAGGGGGACTAGCCCCTTTTGAGCAGTTCTTC. This gives the protein CASSAGGLAPFEQFF.

The rearrangement joins TRBV10-3 to TRBJ2-3, with D possibly TRBD1 on 7 matching bases. CDR1 is ENHRY, CDR2 SYGVKD, per germline. CDR3 size: 14 residues. V was trimmed by 10 bases and J by 2 bases, leaving 16 bases between them. The CDR3, as DNA: TGTGCCAGCTGGACAGGAGGGTACACAGATACGCAGTATTTT. This encodes CASWTGGYTDTQYF.

V and J are TRBV2 and TRBJ2-1, with 16 bases matching TRBD2. CDR1 is SNHLY and CDR2 is FYNNEI in the germline V gene. The CDR3 has 17 residues. V lost 9 bases to trimming and J lost 6 bases; unmatched junction nucleotides: 11. The CDR3: CASPGLAGGPIGNEQFF. Written as DNA, the CDR3 is TGTGCCAGTCCGGGACTAGCGGGAGGGCCGATTGGCAATGAGCAGTTCTTC.

The chain couples TRBV4-3 to TRBJ2-7; tentatively, D is TRBD1 (5 bases). CDR1 and CDR2 from the germline V gene are LGHNA and YSLEER. This CDR3 spans 15 amino acids. Between the trimmed V and J ends, which lost 4 bases and 3 bases, there was a span of 16 bases. CDR3 DNA: TGCGCCAGCAGCCCTGGGGCCGGGTCGAGCTACGAGCAGTACTTC. Its protein is CASSPGAGSSYEQYF.

The rearrangement joins TRBV7-6 to TRBJ1-3; 7 nucleotides match TRBD1. This CDR3 region has 18 residues. Trimming at V came to 4 bases and at J to 3 bases, leaving 15 bases not matched to a gene. Germline CDR1 is SGHVS and CDR2 is FNYEAQ. CDR3 DNA sequence: TGTGCCAGCAGCTCCAGTAAAAGCACAGGGGACGGTGGAAACACCATATATTTT. Translation: CASSSSKSTGDGGNTIYF.

The chain combines TRBV4-1 with TRBJ1-5; D unresolved. Trimming shortened V by 3 bases and J by 5 bases, and 11 bases separated the two germline ends. The CDR3 totals 14 residues. Germline V gene lookup returns CDR1 MGHRA and CDR2 YSYEKL. CDR3 nucleotides: TGCGCCAGCAGCCAGAGGCCCTGGGATCAGCCCCAGCATTTT. Its translation is CASSQRPWDQPQHF.

The CDR3 bases are TGTGCCAGCGCGGGAACGGAAATGCGTGAGCAGTTCTTC. This sequence encodes CASAGTEMREQFF. This chain joins TRBV5-5 and TRBJ2-1, with D possibly TRBD2 on 6 matching bases. Deletions cut 7 bases from V and 9 bases from J, with 17 bases between. Germline V gives CDR1 SGHKS, CDR2 YYEKEE (reference sequence). CDR3 length: 13 residues. Complete variable domain (other parts from reference TRBV5-5 and TRBJ2-1): DAGVTQSPTHLIKTRGQQVTLRCSPISGHKSVSWYQQVLGQGPQFIFQYYEKEERGRGNFPDRFSARQFPNYSSELNVNALLLGDSALYLCASAGTEMREQFFGPGTRLTVL.

The rearrangement uses TRBV21-1 and TRBJ2-3; TRBD2 was called by the table and not checked on the DNA. TRBV21-1 is a recognized pseudogene. The CDR3 runs 17 residues. The CDR3 region has the DNA TGTGCCAGCAGCTCAAAGGGGACTAGCGGCCCCACAGATACGCAGTATTTT. Encoded protein: CASSSKGTSGPTDTQYF.

This chain connects TRBV28 to TRBJ2-1, with 7 bases fitting TRBD2. This CDR3 comprises 14 residues. With 3 bases clipped from V and 10 bases from J, the junction kept 9 bases outside the gene matches. CDR1 and CDR2 (germline): MDHEN, SYDVKM. The CDR3 nucleotides read TGTGCCAGCAGTTTGCGGGAGATATCGGGGGAGCAGTTCTTC. Translating gives CASSLREISGEQFF.

The chain links TRBV10-1 to TRBJ1-5; 7 bases agree with TRBD1. The CDR3 is 18 amino acids. After removal of 2 bases from V and 0 bases from J, the junction contained 10 bases not matched to a gene. CDR1 WNHNN and CDR2 SYGVQD come from the germline V gene (reference sequence). The chain's CDR3 is CASSEPKSGTDSNQPQHF. The CDR3 region has the DNA TGCGCCAGCAGTGAGCCGAAATCCGGGACAGATAGCAATCAGCCCCAGCATTTT.

The V gene is TRBV9, the J gene TRBJ1-3; D not certain. Trimming stripped 5 bases from V and 1 base from J, with 16 bases between. The CDR3 spans 16 residues. Germline CDR1 SGDLS, CDR2 YYNGEE. CDR3 region: CASRRGRPVSGNTIYF. CDR3 DNA: TGTGCCAGCAGGCGAGGCAGACCCGTATCTGGAAACACCATATATTTT.

J is TRBJ2-1 and V is TRBV6-6, with a tentative D call TRBD2 (6 bases). This CDR3 is built from 13 residues. Germline values: CDR1 MNHNY, CDR2 SVGAGI (reference sequence). Trimming removed 2 bases from V and 4 bases from J, with 6 bases in between. This CDR3 reads CASSYAGYNEQFF. The CDR3 DNA reads TGTGCCAGCAGTTACGCGGGGTACAATGAGCAGTTCTTC.

This chain connects TRBV7-9 to TRBJ2-5; tentatively, D is TRBD1 (6 bases). TRBJ2-7 explains the end of the DNA better; the J call may be wrong. The CDR3 is 15 residues long. The V gene's germline CDR1 is SEHNR and CDR2 FQNEAQ (reference sequence). The CDR3 DNA follows: TGTGCCAGCAGCTCGGACAGCGTACTTTCCTACGAGCAGTACTTC. Amino acids: CASSSDSVLSYEQYF.